This T cell receptor (beta chain) was observed in a study of T cell changes during pregnancy in multiple sclerosis. Here immunoSEQ multiplex PCR was the method, and the copy in TCRdb shows in-frame clones only, minus some. Found here are some 110,000 clones, 92% of them singletons; the top ten hold 1.5%. The sample was peripheral blood, taken in the third trimester of pregnancy. This receptor was obtained from a female donor with multiple sclerosis, enrolled in a pregnancy study.

CDR3 sequence: CASSPQGTGGYEQYF. The CDR3 DNA follows: TGTGCCAGCAGCCCGCAGGGGACAGGGGGCTACGAGCAGTACTTC. The rearrangement links TRBV7-2 to TRBJ2-7; 11 bases line up with TRBD1. This CDR3 has 15 amino acids. The V and J ends lost 5 bases and 3 bases, in that order; junction bases with no gene match: 6. CDR1 is SGHTA and CDR2 is FQGNSA in the germline V gene.